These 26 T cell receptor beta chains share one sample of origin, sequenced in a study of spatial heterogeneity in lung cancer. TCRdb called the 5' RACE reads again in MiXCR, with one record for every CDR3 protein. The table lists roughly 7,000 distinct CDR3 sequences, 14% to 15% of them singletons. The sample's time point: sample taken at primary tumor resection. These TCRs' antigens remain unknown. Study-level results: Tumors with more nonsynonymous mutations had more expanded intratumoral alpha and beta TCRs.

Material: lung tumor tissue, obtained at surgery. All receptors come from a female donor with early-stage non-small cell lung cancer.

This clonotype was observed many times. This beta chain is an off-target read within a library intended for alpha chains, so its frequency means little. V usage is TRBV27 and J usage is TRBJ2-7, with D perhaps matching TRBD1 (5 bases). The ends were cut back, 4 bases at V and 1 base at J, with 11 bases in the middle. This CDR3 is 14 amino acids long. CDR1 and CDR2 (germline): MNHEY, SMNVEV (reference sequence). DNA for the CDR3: TGTGCCAGCAGTTACCGCCCAGGGTCCTACGAGCAGTACTTC. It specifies CASSYRPGSYEQYF.

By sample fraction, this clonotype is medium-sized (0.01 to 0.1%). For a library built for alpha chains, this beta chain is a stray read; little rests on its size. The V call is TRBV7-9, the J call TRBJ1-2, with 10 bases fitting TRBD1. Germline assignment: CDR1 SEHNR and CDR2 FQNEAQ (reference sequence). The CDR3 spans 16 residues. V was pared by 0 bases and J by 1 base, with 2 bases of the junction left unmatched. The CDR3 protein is CASSLAGTGDNYGYTF. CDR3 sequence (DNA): TGTGCCAGCAGCTTAGCGGGGACAGGGGATAACTATGGCTACACCTTC. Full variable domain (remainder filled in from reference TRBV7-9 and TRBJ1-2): DTGVSQNPRHKITKRGQNVTFRCDPISEHNRLYWYRQTLGQGPEFLTYFQNEAQLEKSRLLSDRFSAERPKGSFSTLEIQRTEQGDSAMYLCASSLAGTGDNYGYTFGSGTRLTVV.

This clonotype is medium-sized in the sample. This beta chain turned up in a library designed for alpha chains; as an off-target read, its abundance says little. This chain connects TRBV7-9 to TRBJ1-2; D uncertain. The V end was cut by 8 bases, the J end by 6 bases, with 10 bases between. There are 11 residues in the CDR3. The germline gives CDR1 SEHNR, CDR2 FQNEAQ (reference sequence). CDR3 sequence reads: CASREANGYTF. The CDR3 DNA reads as TGTGCCAGCCGGGAAGCTAATGGCTACACCTTC. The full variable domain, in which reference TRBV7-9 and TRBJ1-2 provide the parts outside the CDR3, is DTGVSQNPRHKITKRGQNVTFRCDPISEHNRLYWYRQTLGQGPEFLTYFQNEAQLEKSRLLSDRFSAERPKGSFSTLEIQRTEQGDSAMYLCASREANGYTFGSGTRLTVV.

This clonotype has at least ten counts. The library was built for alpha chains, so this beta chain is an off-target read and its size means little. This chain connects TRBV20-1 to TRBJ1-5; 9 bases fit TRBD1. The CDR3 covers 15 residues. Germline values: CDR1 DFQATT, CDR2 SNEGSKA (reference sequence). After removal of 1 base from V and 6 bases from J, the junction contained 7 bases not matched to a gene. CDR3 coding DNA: TGCAGTGCTAGAGCGGGACAGGGTTCCAGTCAGCCCCAGCATTTT. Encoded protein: CSARAGQGSSQPQHF.

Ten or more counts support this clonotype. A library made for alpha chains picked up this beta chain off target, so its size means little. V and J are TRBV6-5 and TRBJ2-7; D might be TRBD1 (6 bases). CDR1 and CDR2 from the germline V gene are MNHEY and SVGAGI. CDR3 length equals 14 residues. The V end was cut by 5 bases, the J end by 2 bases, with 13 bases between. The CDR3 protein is CASSADRFPYEQYF. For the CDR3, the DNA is TGTGCCAGCAGTGCCGACAGGTTTCCCTACGAGCAGTACTTC.

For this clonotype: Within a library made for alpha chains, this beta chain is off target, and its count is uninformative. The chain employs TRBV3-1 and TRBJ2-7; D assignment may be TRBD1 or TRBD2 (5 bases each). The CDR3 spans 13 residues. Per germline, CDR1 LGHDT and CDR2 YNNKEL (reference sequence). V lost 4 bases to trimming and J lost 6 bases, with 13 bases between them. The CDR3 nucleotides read TGTGCCAGCAGCCCTACGGGGCGCCTCGAGCAGTACTTC. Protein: CASSPTGRLEQYF.

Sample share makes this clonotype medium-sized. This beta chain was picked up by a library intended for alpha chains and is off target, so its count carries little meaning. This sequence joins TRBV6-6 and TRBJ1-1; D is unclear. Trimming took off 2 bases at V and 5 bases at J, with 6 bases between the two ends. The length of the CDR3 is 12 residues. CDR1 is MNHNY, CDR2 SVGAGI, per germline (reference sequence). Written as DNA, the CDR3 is TGTGCCAGCAGTTACACAGCTACTGAAGCTTTCTTT. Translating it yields CASSYTATEAFF.

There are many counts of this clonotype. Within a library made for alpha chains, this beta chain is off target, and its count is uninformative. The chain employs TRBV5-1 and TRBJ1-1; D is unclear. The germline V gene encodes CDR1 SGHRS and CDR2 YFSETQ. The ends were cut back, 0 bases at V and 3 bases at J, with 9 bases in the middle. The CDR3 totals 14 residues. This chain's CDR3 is CASSLGGIDTEAFF. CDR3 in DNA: TGCGCCAGCAGCTTGGGAGGGATCGACACTGAAGCTTTCTTT.

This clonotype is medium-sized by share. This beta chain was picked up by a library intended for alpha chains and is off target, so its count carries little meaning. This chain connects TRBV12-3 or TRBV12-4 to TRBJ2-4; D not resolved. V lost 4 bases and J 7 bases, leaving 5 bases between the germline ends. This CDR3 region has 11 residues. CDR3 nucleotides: TGTGCCAGCAGTTCCCTCAACATTCAGTACTTC. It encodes CASSSLNIQYF.

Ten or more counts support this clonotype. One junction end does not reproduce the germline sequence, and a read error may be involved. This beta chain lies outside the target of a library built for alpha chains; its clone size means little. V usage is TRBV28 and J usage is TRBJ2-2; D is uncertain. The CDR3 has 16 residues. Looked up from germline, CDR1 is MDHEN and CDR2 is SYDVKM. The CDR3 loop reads CASSLYGVKNAGELFF. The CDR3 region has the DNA TGTGCCAGCAGTTTATATGGGGTGAAGAACGCCGGGGAGCTGTTTTTT.

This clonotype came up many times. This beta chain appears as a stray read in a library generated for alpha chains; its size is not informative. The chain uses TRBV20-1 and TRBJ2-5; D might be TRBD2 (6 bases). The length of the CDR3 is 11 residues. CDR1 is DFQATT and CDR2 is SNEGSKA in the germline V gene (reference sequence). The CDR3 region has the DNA TGCTCAGGCGGGGTACAAGAGACCCAGTACTTC. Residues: CSGGVQETQYF.

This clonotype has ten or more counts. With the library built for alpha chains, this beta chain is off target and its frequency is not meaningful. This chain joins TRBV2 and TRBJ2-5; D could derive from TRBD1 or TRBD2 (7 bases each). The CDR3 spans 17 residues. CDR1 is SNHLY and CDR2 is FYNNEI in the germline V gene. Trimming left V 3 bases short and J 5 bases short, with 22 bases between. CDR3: CASSDPDSRGGEETQYF. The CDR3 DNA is TGTGCCAGCAGTGACCCAGATTCCAGGGGGGGGGAGGAGACCCAGTACTTC.

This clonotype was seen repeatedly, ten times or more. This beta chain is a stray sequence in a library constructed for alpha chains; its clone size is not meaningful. The CDR3 nucleotides read TGTGCCAGCAGCAAGGGGGACAGTGGCTACACCTTC. Amino acid sequence: CASSKGDSGYTF. J is TRBJ1-2 and V is TRBV3-1, with 7 bases lining up with TRBD1. The CDR3 length is 12 residues. V was pared by 5 bases and J by 7 bases, with 4 bases of the junction left unmatched. Germline V CDR1 and CDR2: LGHDT, YNNKEL (reference sequence).

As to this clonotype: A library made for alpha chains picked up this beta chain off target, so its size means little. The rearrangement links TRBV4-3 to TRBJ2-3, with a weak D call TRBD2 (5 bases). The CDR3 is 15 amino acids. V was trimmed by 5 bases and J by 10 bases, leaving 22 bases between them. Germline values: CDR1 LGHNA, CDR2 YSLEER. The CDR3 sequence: CASSSSRYSADSQYF. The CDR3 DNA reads TGCGCCAGCAGCTCAAGCAGGTATAGCGCGGATTCGCAGTATTTT.

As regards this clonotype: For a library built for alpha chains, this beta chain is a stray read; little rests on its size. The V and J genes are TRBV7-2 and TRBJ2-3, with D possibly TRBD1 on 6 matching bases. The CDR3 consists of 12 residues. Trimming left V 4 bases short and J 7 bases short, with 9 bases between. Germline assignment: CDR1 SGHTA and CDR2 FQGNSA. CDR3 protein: CASSSDSYTQYF. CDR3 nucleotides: TGTGCCAGCAGCTCGGACAGTTATACGCAGTATTTT.

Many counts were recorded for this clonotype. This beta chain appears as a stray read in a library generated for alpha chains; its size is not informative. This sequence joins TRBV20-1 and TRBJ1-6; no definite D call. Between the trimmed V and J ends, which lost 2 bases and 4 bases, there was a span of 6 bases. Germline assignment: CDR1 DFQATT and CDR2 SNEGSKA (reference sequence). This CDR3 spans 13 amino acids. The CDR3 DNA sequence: TGCAGTGCTAGAACAGCGTATAATTCACCCCTCCACTTT. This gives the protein CSARTAYNSPLHF.

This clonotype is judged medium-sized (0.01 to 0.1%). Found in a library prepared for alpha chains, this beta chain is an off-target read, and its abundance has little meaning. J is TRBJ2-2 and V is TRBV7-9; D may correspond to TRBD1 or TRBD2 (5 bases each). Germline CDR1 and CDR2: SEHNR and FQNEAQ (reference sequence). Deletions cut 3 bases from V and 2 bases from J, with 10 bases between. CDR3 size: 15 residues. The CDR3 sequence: CASSFTGLNTGELFF. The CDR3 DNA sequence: TGTGCCAGCAGCTTTACGGGGCTAAACACCGGGGAGCTGTTTTTT.

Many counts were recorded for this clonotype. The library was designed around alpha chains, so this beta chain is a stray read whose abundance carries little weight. CDR3 in DNA: TGTGCCATCATGGGGGCTCCGGATACGCAGTATTTT. Protein product: CAIMGAPDTQYF. V usage is TRBV10-3 and J usage is TRBJ2-3, with D possibly being TRBD1 (6 bases). V was cut by 7 bases and J by 6 bases, with 11 bases left in between. The length of the CDR3 is 12 residues. CDR1 and CDR2 from the germline V gene are ENHRY and SYGVKD.

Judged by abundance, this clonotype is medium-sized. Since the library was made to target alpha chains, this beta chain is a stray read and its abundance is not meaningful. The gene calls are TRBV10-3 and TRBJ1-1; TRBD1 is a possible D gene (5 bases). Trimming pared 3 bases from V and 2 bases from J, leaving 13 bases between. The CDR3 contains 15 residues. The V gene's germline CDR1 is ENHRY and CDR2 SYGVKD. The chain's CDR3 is CAISDRQSLNTEAFF. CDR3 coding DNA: TGTGCCATCAGTGACCGACAGAGCCTAAACACTGAAGCTTTCTTT.

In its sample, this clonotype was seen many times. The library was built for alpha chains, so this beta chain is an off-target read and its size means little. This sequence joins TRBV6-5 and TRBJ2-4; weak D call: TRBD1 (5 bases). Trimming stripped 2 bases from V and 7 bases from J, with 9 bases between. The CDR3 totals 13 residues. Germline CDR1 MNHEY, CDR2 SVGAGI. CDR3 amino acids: CASSYGQGNIQYF. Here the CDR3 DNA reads TGTGCCAGCAGTTACGGGCAGGGCAACATTCAGTACTTC.

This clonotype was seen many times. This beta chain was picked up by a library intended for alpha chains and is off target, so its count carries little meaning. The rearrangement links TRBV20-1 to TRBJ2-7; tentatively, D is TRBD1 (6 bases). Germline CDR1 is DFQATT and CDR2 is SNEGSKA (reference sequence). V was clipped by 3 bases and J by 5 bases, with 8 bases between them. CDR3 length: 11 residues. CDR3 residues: CSARPGDEQYF. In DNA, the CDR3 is TGCAGTGCTAGGCCAGGGGACGAGCAGTACTTC.

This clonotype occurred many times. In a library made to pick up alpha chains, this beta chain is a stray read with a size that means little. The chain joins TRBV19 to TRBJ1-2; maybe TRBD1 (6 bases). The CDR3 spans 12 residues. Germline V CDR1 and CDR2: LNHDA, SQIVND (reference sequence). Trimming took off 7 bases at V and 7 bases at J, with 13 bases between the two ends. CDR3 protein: CASTRTAFGYTF. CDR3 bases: TGTGCCAGTACCCGGACAGCTTTTGGCTACACCTTC.

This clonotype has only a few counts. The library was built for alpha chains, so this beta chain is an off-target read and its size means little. The CDR3 loop reads CSVRGVEETQYF. DNA for the CDR3: TGCAGCGTCAGGGGAGTTGAAGAGACCCAGTACTTC. V gene TRBV29-1 combines with J gene TRBJ2-5, with D possibly being TRBD1 (6 bases). The CDR3 has 12 residues. CDR1 and CDR2 from the germline V gene are SQVTM and ANQGSEA. Trimming took off 6 bases at V and 3 bases at J, with 11 bases between the two ends.

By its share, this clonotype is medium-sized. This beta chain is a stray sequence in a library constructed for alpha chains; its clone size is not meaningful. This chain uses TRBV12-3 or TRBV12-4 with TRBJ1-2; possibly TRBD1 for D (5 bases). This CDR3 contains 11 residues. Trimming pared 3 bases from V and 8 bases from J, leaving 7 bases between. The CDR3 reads CASSLGGGYTF. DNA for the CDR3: TGTGCCAGCAGTTTGGGGGGAGGCTACACCTTC.

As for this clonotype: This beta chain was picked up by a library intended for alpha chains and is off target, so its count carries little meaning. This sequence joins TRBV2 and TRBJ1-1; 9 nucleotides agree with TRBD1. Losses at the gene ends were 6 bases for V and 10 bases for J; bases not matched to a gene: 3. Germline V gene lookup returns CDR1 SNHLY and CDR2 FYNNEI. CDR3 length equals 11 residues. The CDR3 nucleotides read TGTGCCAGCAGGGGGACAGGGACAGCTTTCTTT. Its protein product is CASRGTGTAFF.

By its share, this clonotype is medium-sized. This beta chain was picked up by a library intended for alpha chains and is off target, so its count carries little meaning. The chain's CDR3 is CASSSILSNYGYTF. CDR3 bases: TGTGCCAGCAGCTCGATCTTGTCTAACTATGGCTACACCTTC. The chain recombines TRBV7-9 with TRBJ1-2; D is unclear. V was trimmed by 4 bases and J by 0 bases, leaving 9 bases between them. This CDR3 contains 14 residues. CDR1 is SEHNR, CDR2 FQNEAQ, per germline (reference sequence).